This T cell receptor (beta chain) was captured in a study of CD8+ T cells in alopecia areata. Worth noting for this clone: What it recognizes is unknown.

The treatment here: oral pan-JAK inhibitor, 5-10 mg twice daily. RNA, once extracted, was reverse transcribed into cDNA for use as the sequencing template. The data were produced by immunoSEQ multiplex PCR, yet TCRdb's version contains in-frame clones alone and is incomplete. The table includes some 170,000 clones, about three fifths detected once. The CDR3 covers 14 residues. The germline gives CDR1 GTSNPN, CDR2 SVGIG (reference sequence). The V and J ends lost 0 bases and 2 bases respectively, with 11 bases between them. Study results and limitations: Resident alphabeta T-cell populations of normal skin are likewise subject to sequencing in scalp samples.

The clonotype originates from a human donor with alopecia areata. Material: CD4+ T cells sorted from blood, obtained between weeks 55 and 70, from a patient treated with tofacitinib. V and J are TRBV30 and TRBJ2-7, with D unresolved. The DNA for the CDR3 is TGTGCCTGGAGTGTTTATCTGCATCCCTACGAGCAGTACTTC. Translation gives CAWSVYLHPYEQYF.